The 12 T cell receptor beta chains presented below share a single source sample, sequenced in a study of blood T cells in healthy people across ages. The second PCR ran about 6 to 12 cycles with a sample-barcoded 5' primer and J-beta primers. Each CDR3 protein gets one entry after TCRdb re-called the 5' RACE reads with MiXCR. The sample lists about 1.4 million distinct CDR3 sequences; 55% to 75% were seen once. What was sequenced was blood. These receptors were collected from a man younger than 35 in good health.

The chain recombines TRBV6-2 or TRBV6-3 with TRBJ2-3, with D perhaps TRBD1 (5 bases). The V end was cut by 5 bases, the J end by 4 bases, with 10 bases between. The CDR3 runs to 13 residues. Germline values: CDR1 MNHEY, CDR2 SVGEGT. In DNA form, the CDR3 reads TGTGCCAGCAGTGACCAGGGTGCAGATACGCAGTATTTT. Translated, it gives CASSDQGADTQYF.

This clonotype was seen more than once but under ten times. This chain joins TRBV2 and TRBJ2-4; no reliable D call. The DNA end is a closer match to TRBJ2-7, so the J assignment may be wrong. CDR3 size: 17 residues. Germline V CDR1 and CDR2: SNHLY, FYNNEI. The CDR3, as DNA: TGTGCCAGCAGTGATCCCGGGTTCGGAACCTCGAGATACGAGCAGTACTTC. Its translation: CASSDPGFGTSRYEQYF.

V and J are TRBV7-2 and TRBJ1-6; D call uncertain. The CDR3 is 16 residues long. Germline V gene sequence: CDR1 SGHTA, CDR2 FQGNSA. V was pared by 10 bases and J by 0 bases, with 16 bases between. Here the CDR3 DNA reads TGTGCCACCATTGACGGGAAAAGCTCCTATAATTCACCCCTCCACTTT. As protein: CATIDGKSSYNSPLHF.

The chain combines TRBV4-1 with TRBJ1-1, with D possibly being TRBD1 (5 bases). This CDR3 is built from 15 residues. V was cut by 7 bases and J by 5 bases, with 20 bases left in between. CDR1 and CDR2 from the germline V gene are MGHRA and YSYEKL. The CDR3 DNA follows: TGCGCCAGCATAGCCCGGCGGGGCAGGTCGACTGAAGCTTTCTTT. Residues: CASIARRGRSTEAFF.

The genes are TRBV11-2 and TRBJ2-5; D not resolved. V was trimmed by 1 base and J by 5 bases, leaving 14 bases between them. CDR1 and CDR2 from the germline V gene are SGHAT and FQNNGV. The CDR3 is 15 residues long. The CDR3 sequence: CASSLGPVTGETQYF. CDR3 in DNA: TGTGCCAGCAGCTTAGGGCCGGTCACTGGGGAGACCCAGTACTTC. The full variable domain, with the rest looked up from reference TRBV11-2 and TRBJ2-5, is EAGVAQSPRYKIIEKRQSVAFWCNPISGHATLYWYQQILGQGPKLLIQFQNNGVVDDSQLPKDRFSAERLKGVDSTLKIQPAKLEDSAVYLCASSLGPVTGETQYFGPGTRLLVL.

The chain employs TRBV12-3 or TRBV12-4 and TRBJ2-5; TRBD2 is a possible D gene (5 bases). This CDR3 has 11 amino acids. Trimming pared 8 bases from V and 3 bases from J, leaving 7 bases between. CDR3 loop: CASVGEETQYF. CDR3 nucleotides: TGTGCCAGCGTGGGAGAAGAGACCCAGTACTTC.

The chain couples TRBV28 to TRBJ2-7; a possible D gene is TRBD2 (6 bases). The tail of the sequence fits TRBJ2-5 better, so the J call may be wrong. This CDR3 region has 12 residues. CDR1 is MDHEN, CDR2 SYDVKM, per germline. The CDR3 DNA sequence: TGTGCCAGCAGGGACTATGTGGAGACCCAGTACTTC. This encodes CASRDYVETQYF.

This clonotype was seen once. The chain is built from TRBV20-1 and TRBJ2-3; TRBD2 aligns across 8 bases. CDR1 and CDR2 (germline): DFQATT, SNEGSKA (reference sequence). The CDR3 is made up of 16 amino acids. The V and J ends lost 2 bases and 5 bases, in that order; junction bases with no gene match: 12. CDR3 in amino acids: CSARLRTEREQDTQYF. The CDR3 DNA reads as TGCAGTGCTAGACTTCGTACGGAGCGGGAGCAAGATACGCAGTATTTT.

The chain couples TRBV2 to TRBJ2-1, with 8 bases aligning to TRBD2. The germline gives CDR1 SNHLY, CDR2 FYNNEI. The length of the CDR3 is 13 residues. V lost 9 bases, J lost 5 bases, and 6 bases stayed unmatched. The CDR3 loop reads CARATSGDNEQFF. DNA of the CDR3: TGTGCCAGAGCTACTAGCGGCGACAATGAGCAGTTCTTC.

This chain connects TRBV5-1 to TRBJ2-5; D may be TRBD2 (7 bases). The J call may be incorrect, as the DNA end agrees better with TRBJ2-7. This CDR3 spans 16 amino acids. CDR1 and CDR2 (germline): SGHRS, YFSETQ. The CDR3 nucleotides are TGCGCCAGCAGCTGGACCGGAGGGGGAGGGCCCTACGAGCAGTACTTC. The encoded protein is CASSWTGGGGPYEQYF.

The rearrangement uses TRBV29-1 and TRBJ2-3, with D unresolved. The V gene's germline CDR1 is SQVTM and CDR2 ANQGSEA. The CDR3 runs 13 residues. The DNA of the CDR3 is TGCACCACATCCGTGCTAGAAACAGATACGCAGTATTTT. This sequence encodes CTTSVLETDTQYF.

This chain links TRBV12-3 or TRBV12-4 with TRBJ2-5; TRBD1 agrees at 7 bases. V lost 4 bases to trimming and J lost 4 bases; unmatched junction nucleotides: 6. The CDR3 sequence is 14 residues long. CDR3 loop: CASSYGTERETQYF. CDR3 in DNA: TGTGCCAGCAGTTACGGGACAGAGCGAGAGACCCAGTACTTC.